The rows below give T cell receptor beta chains drawn from one sample of a study of cytomegalovirus exposure and HLA in healthy donors. Using immunoSEQ multiplex PCR, the repertoire was profiled, and TCRdb retains in-frame clones only, with some absent. Here the sample spans 100,000 to 150,000 clones, over 60% being singletons. Sequences were obtained from PBMCs. These TCRs come from a young man in good health and CMV-seronegative. Each CDR3 is given with its conserved first and last residue. D genes are given only for firm matches.

D,V,CDR3
.,TRBV6-6,CASSLGQTTYNEQFF
.,TRBV6-1,CASSNLGAGQYF
TRBD2,TRBV5-4,CASSLGAGLANYEQYF
.,TRBV25-1,CASSPALGGNTEAFF
.,TRBV7-7,CASSRRGPQETQYF
TRBD1,TRBV6-5,CAGKMTGGLNEQYF
.,TRBV29-1,CSVVPWADLNYGYTF
.,TRBV11-2,CASSSVVQTGVYREQYF
.,TRBV19,CASTQAGDTQYF
TRBD1,TRBV27,CASSSGTGGVFGSYEQYF
.,TRBV7-8,CASSPGVAAYYEQYF
TRBD1,TRBV6-6,CASSYFTGTGNQPQHF
.,TRBV19,CASIFWGLGGSNTEAFF
.,TRBV27,CASSLSRGTEAFF
.,TRBV4-2,CASSLSDKAGTEAFF
TRBD2,TRBV4-1,CASSQTSGSSDEQFF
.,TRBV7-6,CASSLEDFSRGSYEAFF
.,TRBV7-9,CASSLAGAPETQYF
.,TRBV19,CASKSGLTQNTEAFF
.,TRBV5-6,CASSLGGETEAFF
TRBD2,TRBV4-2,CASSRRTSGGYNEQFF
.,TRBV28,CASSWAQRNTIYF
TRBD2,TRBV7-2,CASSSWTSGNNEQFF
TRBD2,TRBV5-8,CASSSRGGLTDTQYF
.,TRBV5-6,CASSVLETQYF
TRBD1,TRBV27,CASSPTGEDTEAFF
.,TRBV4-2,CASSQGGVTGATNTEAFF
TRBD1,TRBV18,CASSPRGREDGYTF
TRBD2,TRBV7-8,CASSLAGLDSYYEQYF
TRBD2,TRBV5-1,CASSLGGLAGAYEQYF
.,TRBV9,CASSPGGGGGYTF
TRBD1,TRBV5-6,CASSSIGTEAEAFF
.,TRBV10-3,CAIRAVDEQFF
TRBD2,TRBV7-6,CASSLAGGTDTQYF
.,TRBV7-2,CASSLSGSSYEQYF
TRBD1,TRBV5-1,CASSLIGQGKDTQYF
TRBD1,TRBV5-4,CASSLGQGRNTGELFF
.,TRBV19,CASRLDRSSYNEQFF
.,TRBV19,CASSILGGDQPQHF
.,TRBV9,CASGSGDSYNEQFF
TRBD1,TRBV7-9,CASSRQGWNTGELFF